These 26 T cell receptor beta chains came from one sample sequenced in a study of cytomegalovirus exposure and HLA in healthy donors. Both 60 Vbeta primers and 13 Jbeta primers went into the PCR. Some clones are missing from TCRdb's copy, which holds only in-frame ones; the method was immunoSEQ multiplex PCR. Found here are around 64,000 clones, about four fifths of them singletons; the top ten hold roughly 7.1%. The source material was PBMCs. The receptor set was obtained from a man aged 25-40 years in good health and CMV-seropositive.

V gene TRBV14 combines with J gene TRBJ1-1; D is undetermined. This CDR3 comprises 14 residues. V was clipped by 4 bases and J by 5 bases, with 14 bases between them. In germline, CDR1 is SGHDN, CDR2 FVKESK. The CDR3 spells CASSPLFPGTEAFF. The CDR3 coding sequence is TGTGCCAGCAGCCCCTTATTCCCCGGGACTGAAGCTTTCTTT.

This clone is classed as large. The rearrangement joins TRBV7-9 to TRBJ2-4; 7 bases agree with TRBD2. The CDR3 length is 17 residues. After removal of 5 bases from V and 0 bases from J, the junction contained 10 bases not matched to a gene. Germline V lookup: CDR1 SEHNR, CDR2 FQNEAQ (reference sequence). The CDR3, as DNA: TGTGCCAGCAGCCTCCGTGGACTAGACCTAGCCAAAAACATTCAGTACTTC. Translation: CASSLRGLDLAKNIQYF.

DNA for the CDR3: TGTGCCAGCTCACGCGATAGGGGTCCCTACGAGCAGTACTTC. This gives the protein CASSRDRGPYEQYF. The chain carries TRBV18 and TRBJ2-7, with a weak D call TRBD1 (5 bases). V was trimmed by 4 bases and J by 2 bases, leaving 12 bases between them. The V gene's germline CDR1 is KGHSH and CDR2 LQKENI. The CDR3 runs to 14 residues.

The count of this clone is one. CDR3 DNA: TGTGCCAGCAGTTCCGGTGGGAGCTCACCCCTCCACTTT. It specifies CASSSGGSSPLHF. The chain has TRBV6-5 and TRBJ1-6; D is undetermined. The germline gives CDR1 MNHEY, CDR2 SVGAGI. V was cut by 4 bases and J by 10 bases, with 11 bases left in between. The CDR3 contains 13 residues.

J is TRBJ2-3 and V is TRBV28; a weak D match, TRBD2 (6 bases). This CDR3 has 12 amino acids. Between the trimmed V and J ends, which lost 10 bases and 2 bases, there was a span of 10 bases. Germline V gene lookup returns CDR1 MDHEN and CDR2 SYDVKM. The CDR3 bases are TGTGCCATCGGGGGACCCACAGATACGCAGTATTTT. Translation: CAIGGPTDTQYF. The variable domain in full, completed from reference TRBV28 and TRBJ2-3, reads DVKVTQSSRYLVKRTGEKVFLECVQDMDHENMFWYRQDPGLGLRLIYFSYDVKMKEKGDIPEGYSVSREKKERFSLILESASTNQTSMYLCAIGGPTDTQYFGPGTRLTVL.

The chain is built from TRBV4-3 and TRBJ2-5, with TRBD1 identical over 7 bases. The DNA end is more similar to TRBJ2-7, so the J call may be wrong. The CDR3 covers 16 residues. Per the germline V gene, CDR1 is LGHNA and CDR2 is YSLEER. In DNA, the CDR3 is TGCGCCAGCAGCCAAGATGTGAAGGGGGCCTCCTACGAGCAGTACTTC. This gives the protein CASSQDVKGASYEQYF.

The chain recombines TRBV30 with TRBJ1-2, with 8 positions matching TRBD1. The CDR3 runs to 15 residues. V trimming: 0 bases; J trimming: 6 bases; junction bases outside the gene matches: 9. Per the germline V gene, CDR1 is GTSNPN and CDR2 is SVGIG (reference sequence). CDR3 residues: CAWSVRTGKFHGYTF. The CDR3 DNA is TGTGCCTGGAGTGTTCGGACAGGGAAGTTCCATGGCTACACCTTC.

The CDR3 sequence is CASSLLNRGLCGYTF. The CDR3 nucleotides read TGTGCCAGCAGCTTGCTCAACAGGGGCCTCTGTGGCTACACCTTC. The genes are TRBV5-6 and TRBJ1-2; 7 bases align to TRBD1. The CDR3 runs 15 residues. The germline V gene encodes CDR1 SGHDT and CDR2 YYEEEE. Trimming at V came to 1 base and at J to 7 bases, leaving 10 bases not matched to a gene.

This chain joins TRBV6-1 and TRBJ1-5; TRBD1 is a possible D gene (6 bases). The germline gives CDR1 MNHNS, CDR2 SASEGT. CDR3 size: 15 residues. Trimming removed 1 base from V and 7 bases from J, with 14 bases in between. CDR3 protein: CASSEGLGAFQPQHF. CDR3 coding DNA: TGTGCCAGCAGTGAAGGGTTGGGGGCATTCCAGCCCCAGCATTTT.

The chain uses TRBV18 and TRBJ2-1, with 7 bases that match TRBD2. The CDR3 length is 15 residues. J gave up 0 bases and V 4 bases, and 3 bases lay outside the gene matches. The germline gives CDR1 KGHSH, CDR2 LQKENI. DNA for the CDR3: TGTGCCAGCTCACGGGGGGGGAGCTCCTACAATGAGCAGTTCTTC. This translates into CASSRGGSSYNEQFF.

This chain uses TRBV27 with TRBJ1-5, with 7 nucleotides matching TRBD1. V lost 5 bases and J lost 2; bases outside the gene matches: 6. Germline CDR1 reads MNHEY; CDR2 reads SMNVEV (reference sequence). This CDR3 region has 15 residues. This CDR3 reads CASSKTGMGNQPQHF. CDR3 in DNA: TGTGCCAGCAGTAAGACAGGGATGGGCAATCAGCCCCAGCATTTT.

V and J are TRBV19 and TRBJ2-2; perhaps TRBD2 as D (5 bases). Germline CDR1 reads LNHDA; CDR2 reads SQIVND (reference sequence). Trimming shortened V by 3 bases and J by 5 bases, and 13 bases separated the two germline ends. There are 15 residues in the CDR3. This CDR3 reads CASSIVSTGTGELFF. Here the CDR3 DNA reads TGTGCCAGTAGTATCGTGTCTACGGGAACCGGGGAGCTGTTTTTT. The full variable domain, in which reference TRBV19 and TRBJ2-2 provide the parts outside the CDR3, is DGGITQSPKYLFRKEGQNVTLSCEQNLNHDAMYWYRQDPGQGLRLIYYSQIVNDFQKGDIAEGYSVSREKKESFPLTVTSAQKNPTAFYLCASSIVSTGTGELFFGEGSRLTVL.

For the CDR3, the DNA is TGTGCCAGCAGCTTAGGTTTGGTTGCTAGCGGGGGTCAAGAGACCCAGTACTTC. Amino acid sequence: CASSLGLVASGGQETQYF. The chain has TRBV7-9 and TRBJ2-5; TRBD2 agrees at 10 bases. The CDR3 consists of 18 residues. The V gene's germline CDR1 is SEHNR and CDR2 FQNEAQ (reference sequence). Trimming removed 1 base from V and 2 bases from J; junction bases left unmatched: 10.

Regarding this clone: Its ends do not fully match the called genes, so a read error is possible. The rearrangement joins TRBV7-7 to TRBJ2-5; D might be TRBD2 (5 bases). This CDR3 comprises 14 residues. The germline V gene encodes CDR1 SSHAT and CDR2 FNYEAQ (reference sequence). CDR3 residues: CASSLNGVQETQYF. CDR3 DNA: TGTGCTAGCAGCTTAAACGGGGTCCAAGAGACCCAGTACTTC.

The chain joins TRBV5-4 to TRBJ2-6; TRBD2 aligns across 8 bases. The CDR3 length is 18 residues. CDR1 SGHNT and CDR2 YYREEE come from the germline V gene (reference sequence). J gave up 3 bases and V 2 bases, and 10 bases lay outside the gene matches. Written as DNA, the CDR3 is TGTGCCAGCAGCTTCGCAGGGACTAGTCATCTTGGGGCCAACGTCCTGACTTTC. Translating it yields CASSFAGTSHLGANVLTF. The full variable domain, completed using reference TRBV5-4 and TRBJ2-6, is ETGVTQSPTHLIKTRGQQVTLRCSSQSGHNTVSWYQQALGQGPQFIFQYYREEENGRGNFPPRFSGLQFPNYSSELNVNALELDDSALYLCASSFAGTSHLGANVLTFGAGSRLTVL.

V and J are TRBV23-1 and TRBJ2-1; 8 nucleotides agree with TRBD1. TRBV23-1 carries the ORF label, with uncertain function. The CDR3 loop spans 15 amino acids. With V trimmed by 3 bases and J by 3 bases, 4 bases remained unmatched. DNA of the CDR3: TGCGCCAGCAGTCACGAGGACAGGGACTACAATGAGCAGTTCTTC. Translation gives CASSHEDRDYNEQFF.

The CDR3 region has the DNA TGTGCCAGCAGCCCAGACCTTTGGACAGGGGGTATTCAGTACTTC. It yields the protein CASSPDLWTGGIQYF. The V call is TRBV7-2, the J call TRBJ2-4, with 10 bases matching TRBD1. V was clipped by 5 bases and J by 10 bases; unmatched bases: 11. Germline values: CDR1 SGHTA, CDR2 FQGNSA. The CDR3 sequence is 15 residues long.

This clone was counted a few times. DNA for the CDR3: TGTGCCATCAGTGGACGTAACAGGGGAGGAACTGAAGCTTTCTTT. Residues: CAISGRNRGGTEAFF. The chain links TRBV10-3 to TRBJ1-1, with 7 bases identical to TRBD1. CDR3 length equals 15 residues. With 4 bases clipped from V and 5 bases from J, the junction kept 10 bases outside the gene matches. Per germline, CDR1 ENHRY and CDR2 SYGVKD.

J is TRBJ1-1 and V is TRBV6-5; D is unclear. Germline assignment: CDR1 MNHEY and CDR2 SVGAGI. Trimming pared 6 bases from V and 1 base from J, leaving 12 bases between. The CDR3 is made up of 14 amino acids. The CDR3 spells CASRTPGSNTEAFF. The CDR3, as DNA: TGTGCCAGCAGGACTCCCGGGTCGAACACTGAAGCTTTCTTT.

The chain employs TRBV6-5 and TRBJ1-1, with D possibly matching TRBD1 (5 bases). Germline V gene sequence: CDR1 MNHEY, CDR2 SVGAGI. CDR3 size: 12 residues. The V end lost 6 bases, the J end lost 3 bases, and 8 bases lay between the germline ends. The CDR3 here is CASRQGYTEAFF. Here the CDR3 DNA reads TGTGCCAGCAGGCAGGGTTACACTGAAGCTTTCTTT.

The rearrangement links TRBV11-3 to TRBJ2-1; 9 nucleotides line up with TRBD2. The germline V gene has CDR1 SGHNT and CDR2 YENEEA. The CDR3 extends over 16 amino acids. The V and J ends lost 4 bases and 10 bases, in that order; junction bases with no gene match: 14. CDR3 in DNA: TGTGCCAGCAGCTCTGGAGGGCTAGCGGGGCCAAGAGAGCAGTTCTTC. The encoded protein is CASSSGGLAGPREQFF.

The chain combines TRBV21-1 with TRBJ1-5. TRBV21-1 is a pseudogene locus. This CDR3 has 13 residues. The CDR3: CASSKLGNQPQHF. The CDR3 bases are TGTGCCAGCAGCAAATTAGGCAATCAGCCCCAGCATTTT.

The CDR3 loop reads CAWSTGTGNEKLFF. The CDR3 DNA follows: TGTGCCTGGAGCACCGGGACAGGGAATGAAAAACTGTTTTTT. The chain is built from TRBV30 and TRBJ1-4, with 9 bases lining up with TRBD1. CDR1 and CDR2 (germline): GTSNPN, SVGIG (reference sequence). CDR3 length: 14 residues. V shed 3 bases, J shed 5 bases, and the junction held 4 bases outside the gene matches.

The CDR3, as DNA: TGTGCCAGCAGCGTACCCGGACAGCGGACCGGGGAGCTGTTTTTT. As protein: CASSVPGQRTGELFF. V is TRBV9 and J is TRBJ2-2, with D possibly matching TRBD1 (6 bases). Trimming shortened V by 1 base and J by 5 bases, and 12 bases separated the two germline ends. The germline V gene encodes CDR1 SGDLS and CDR2 YYNGEE. This CDR3 has 15 residues.

This chain links TRBV14 with TRBJ1-1; D is unclear. The length of the CDR3 is 14 residues. In germline, CDR1 is SGHDN, CDR2 FVKESK. Trimming stripped 4 bases from V and 4 bases from J, with 13 bases between. The chain's CDR3 is CASSLGRRGTEAFF. CDR3 nucleotides: TGTGCCAGCAGCCTGGGTCGGCGCGGCACTGAAGCTTTCTTT.

V usage is TRBV7-3 and J usage is TRBJ2-6; no definite D call. Germline V gives CDR1 SGHTA, CDR2 FQGTGA. This CDR3 contains 15 residues. V was trimmed by 2 bases and J by 1 base, leaving 6 bases between them. Here the CDR3 reads CASSLVRSGANVLTF. For the CDR3, the DNA is TGTGCCAGCAGCTTAGTGAGGTCTGGGGCCAACGTCCTGACTTTC. Full variable domain (remainder filled in from reference TRBV7-3 and TRBJ2-6): GAGVSQTPSNKVTEKGKYVELRCDPISGHTALYWYRQSLGQGPEFLIYFQGTGAADDSGLPNDRFFAVRPEGSVSTLKIQRTERGDSAVYLCASSLVRSGANVLTFGAGSRLTVL.